A selection of T cell receptor beta chains follows, all from one sample in a study of radiotherapy plus CTLA-4 blockade in lung cancer. Measured with immunoSEQ multiplex PCR; TCRdb has only the in-frame clones, and not every one. The data hold roughly 63,000 clones, with about 72% observed a single time. The sample in question was peripheral blood, obtained from a patient treated with radiotherapy plus ipilimumab. These receptors were taken from a human donor with non-small cell lung cancer whose response to radiotherapy plus ipilimumab could not be evaluated. The CDR3 runs from the conserved cysteine through the conserved F or W. Each record gives: V gene, J gene, D gene, CDR3 length, clone size, CDR3 protein, CDR3 DNA. A D gene is named only where the DNA matches it firmly. Not every row has a clone size; where given, it reads once, few, many or a size class.

>TRBV6-4|TRBJ2-3|TRBD2|15|-
CASSELAVSTDTQYF
TGTGCCAGCAGTGAACTAGCGGTTAGCACAGATACGCAGTATTTT
>TRBV29-1|TRBJ1-4|-|12|-
CSARETGEKLFF
TGCAGCGCCAGGGAAACCGGGGAAAAACTGTTTTTT
>TRBV7-8|TRBJ1-1|TRBD1|15|-
CASSSTGWRNTEAFF
TGTGCCAGCAGCTCGACAGGGTGGAGGAACACTGAAGCTTTCTTT
>TRBV27|TRBJ2-7|TRBD2|16|-
CASSSVLAGAAYEQYF
TGTGCCAGCAGTTCCGTTTTAGCGGGAGCGGCATACGAGCAGTACTTC
>TRBV10-1|TRBJ2-1|TRBD2|15|few
CASSDPAGVYNEQFF
TGCGCCAGCAGTGATCCAGCGGGAGTTTACAATGAGCAGTTCTTC
>TRBV28|TRBJ1-6|TRBD1|16|-
CASSPAGWDSDSPLHF
TGTGCCAGCAGTCCTGCCGGGTGGGACAGTGATTCACCCCTCCACTTT
>TRBV4-2|TRBJ2-7|TRBD1|15|-
CASSQDLGTGYEQYF
TGTGCCAGCAGCCAAGACCTAGGGACAGGGTACGAGCAGTACTTC
>TRBV5-1|TRBJ2-7|-|15|-
CASSLEGRGLDEQYF
TGCGCCAGCAGCTTGGAAGGAAGGGGCCTTGACGAGCAGTACTTC
>TRBV5-1|TRBJ2-3|TRBD1|14|-
CASSQDRVTDTQYF
TGCGCCAGCAGCCAAGACAGGGTGACAGATACGCAGTATTTT
>TRBV19|TRBJ1-2|-|13|-
CASSIGQLYGYTF
TGTGCCAGTAGTATCGGACAGCTATATGGCTACACCTTC
>TRBV19|TRBJ2-5|-|14|-
CASRRVGDQETQYF
TGTGCCAGTAGGCGGGTTGGAGACCAAGAGACCCAGTACTTC
>TRBV19|TRBJ2-5|TRBD2|15|-
CASSMNGGAGETQYF
TGTGCCAGTAGTATGAACGGGGGGGCCGGGGAGACCCAGTACTTC
>TRBV28|TRBJ2-7|TRBD1|13|-
CASSSTGGREQYF
TGTGCCAGCAGTTCGACAGGGGGAAGGGAGCAGTACTTC
>TRBV28|TRBJ1-1|TRBD1|14|-
CASDTRQGDTEAFF
TGTGCCAGCGATACTAGACAGGGGGACACTGAAGCTTTCTTT
>TRBV4-3|TRBJ1-2|-|13|-
CASSQDRVNGYTF
TGCGCCAGCAGCCAAGACAGGGTCAACGGCTACACCTTC
>TRBV9|TRBJ1-4|-|13|-
CASSGGGSEKLFF
TGTGCCAGCAGCGGCGGGGGATCCGAAAAACTGTTTTTT
>TRBV6-1|TRBJ1-2|-|14|-
CASSAGESSYGYTF
TGTGCCAGCAGTGCCGGGGAAAGTAGCTATGGCTACACCTTC
>TRBV7-8|TRBJ1-5|-|21|-
CASSLSRPFIGHQLSNQPQHF
TGTGCCAGCAGCTTAAGCCGCCCTTTCATAGGACATCAACTTAGCAATCAGCCCCAGCATTTT
>TRBV11-2|TRBJ2-5|-|15|-
CASSPPGNQLETQYF
TGTGCCAGCAGCCCCCCCGGGAACCAACTAGAGACCCAGTACTTC
>TRBV28|TRBJ1-2|TRBD1|16|-
CASSGTRDSLPYGYTF
TGTGCCAGCAGTGGAACGAGGGACAGCCTTCCTTATGGCTACACCTTC
>TRBV4-2|TRBJ1-1|TRBD1|16|once
CASSQDPTTGAGGAFF
TGTGCCAGCAGCCAAGACCCGACCACAGGGGCAGGGGGAGCTTTCTTT
>TRBV30|TRBJ2-7|TRBD1|14|-
CAWSPGQGLHEQYF
TGTGCCTGGAGTCCGGGACAGGGTTTGCACGAGCAGTACTTC
>TRBV30|TRBJ1-4|-|15|-
CAWKLGQLQNEKLFF
TGTGCCTGGAAACTGGGGCAGCTCCAAAATGAAAAACTGTTTTTT
>TRBV9|TRBJ1-2|-|14|few
CASSRETGNRGYTF
TGTGCCAGCAGCCGAGAAACAGGGAATCGGGGCTACACCTTC
>TRBV4-1|TRBJ1-3|-|15|many
CASSQINLRRNTIYF
TGCGCCAGCAGCCAAATAAACCTAAGGAGGAACACCATATATTTT
>TRBV7-2|TRBJ2-7|TRBD2|16|-
CASSLGFIAGGHEQYF
TGTGCCAGCAGCTTAGGTTTTATAGCGGGAGGCCACGAGCAGTACTTC
>TRBV6-6|TRBJ2-1|TRBD2|14|-
CASLRREGPNEQFF
TGTGCCAGCCTTCGGCGGGAGGGGCCCAATGAGCAGTTCTTC
>TRBV7-7|TRBJ2-7|TRBD2|16|-
CASSHLLAGGAYEQYF
TGTGCCAGCAGCCACTTACTAGCGGGAGGGGCCTACGAGCAGTACTTC
>TRBV5-1|TRBJ1-1|TRBD1|15|-
CASSLGTGSFTEAFF
TGCGCCAGCAGCTTGGGGACAGGGTCTTTCACTGAAGCTTTCTTT
>TRBV6-6|TRBJ1-1|-|15|-
CASSYLTGFEGEAFF
TGTGCCAGCAGTTACTTGACAGGTTTTGAAGGTGAAGCTTTCTTT
>TRBV18|TRBJ2-5|TRBD2|16|few
CASSQGTSGRIETQYF
TGTGCCAGCTCACAGGGGACTAGCGGGAGGATAGAGACCCAGTACTTC
>TRBV5-1|TRBJ2-2|-|15|-
CASSGTTGNTGELFF
TGCGCCAGCAGCGGAACGACAGGGAACACCGGGGAGCTGTTTTTT
>TRBV7-2|TRBJ2-5|-|16|-
CASSLDGAGVRETQYF
TGTGCCAGCAGCTTAGATGGGGCAGGCGTCCGGGAGACCCAGTACTTC